The text below deals with one T cell receptor (beta chain). Its antigen remains unknown. This specimen belongs to a study of a mutant IDH1 vaccine in newly diagnosed glioma. Across the study: Patients were given eight vaccinations, scheduled in weeks 1, 3, 5, 7, 11, 15, 19 and 23. The study, taken as a whole, reports: Pseudoprogression showed no apparent link to changes in top peripheral T cell clonotypes.

Time point of the sample: week 11, during vaccination. Doses consisted of 300 ug of mutant IDH1 20-mer peptide each, paired with topical imiquimod. Germline V CDR1 and CDR2: SGHRS, YFSETQ. Losses at the gene ends were 4 bases for V and 0 bases for J; bases not matched to a gene: 2. The CDR3 length is 15 residues. Generated by immunoSEQ multiplex PCR, the TCRdb table keeps only in-frame clones and is missing some. Among about 36,000 clones listed, under 90% were seen once. Here the sequenced sample was peripheral blood mononuclear cells (PBMCs), taken from a glioma patient whose treatment included an IDH1 peptide vaccine. The chain employs TRBV5-1 and TRBJ2-2, with 8 bases aligning to TRBD2. The source of this sequence is a woman between 25 and 40 years old with glioma. Some clones in this sample may be carry-over from other donors' samples. The CDR3 bases are TGCGCCAGCAGCCGGGAGGGGCCGAACACCGGGGAGCTGTTTTTT. This gives the protein CASSREGPNTGELFF.